The clone carrying this T cell receptor beta chain was counted a few times. What it binds is unknown. All of the isolated RNA was reverse transcribed, so expressed TCRB transcripts were sequenced. Data came from immunoSEQ multiplex PCR; TCRdb stores just in-frame clones and leaves some out. The profile covers 240,000 or so clones, with around 14% appearing a single time and about 0.018% taken by the ten largest. V lost 1 base and J 5 bases, leaving 9 bases between the germline ends. The CDR3 has 13 residues. The germline gives CDR1 MGHDK, CDR2 SYGVNS. The data originate from a study of beta chain features in type 1 diabetes. Findings of the study overall: Moderate but significant shortening of TCRB CDR3s was recorded in all four CD4+ subsets from Type 1 diabetes patients. Resolution of whether HLA type affects TCRB rearrangement was not achieved here.

The chain uses TRBV25-1 and TRBJ2-7; D perhaps matches TRBD2 (6 bases). The source is a man aged 25-45 years with type 1 diabetes. Material for sequencing was naive CD4+ T cells from blood. CDR3 coding DNA: TGTGCCAGCAGTGAATGGAGGGTCCACGAGCAGTACTTC. It is translated as CASSEWRVHEQYF.